This is a list of T cell receptor beta chains from one sample in a study of T cell changes during pregnancy in multiple sclerosis. Some clones are missing from TCRdb's copy, which holds only in-frame ones; the method was immunoSEQ multiplex PCR. Of about 40,000 clones listed, approximately 92% are singletons. The source was peripheral blood, collected before pregnancy. All receptors derive from a female donor with multiple sclerosis, enrolled in a pregnancy study. The CDR3 runs from the conserved cysteine through the conserved F or W. The D gene is left open where the match is weak. Clone size, where shown, is once, few, many, or a class for clones that have expanded.

V gene: TRBV5-6; clone size: NA; D gene: NA; J gene: TRBJ2-7; CDR3 protein: CASSFRARPYEQYF; CDR3 DNA: TGTGCCAGCAGCTTTCGAGCGCGACCCTACGAGCAGTACTTC
V gene: TRBV9; clone size: NA; D gene: TRBD2; J gene: TRBJ2-5; CDR3 protein: CASSVGAGDLETQYF; CDR3 DNA: TGTGCCAGCAGCGTAGGAGCGGGAGACTTAGAGACCCAGTACTTC
V gene: TRBV7-2; clone size: NA; D gene: TRBD2; J gene: TRBJ2-7; CDR3 protein: CASSQAGTSGMYEQYF; CDR3 DNA: TGTGCCAGCAGCCAGGCCGGGACTAGCGGGATGTATGAGCAGTACTTC
V gene: TRBV10-2; clone size: NA; D gene: TRBD2; J gene: TRBJ2-7; CDR3 protein: CASSDGRGRSYEQYF; CDR3 DNA: TGCGCCAGCAGTGATGGTCGCGGGAGGTCCTACGAGCAGTACTTC
V gene: TRBV4-1; clone size: NA; D gene: NA; J gene: TRBJ1-1; CDR3 protein: CASRDPGRQAENTEAFF; CDR3 DNA: TGCGCCAGCAGGGATCCAGGACGACAGGCAGAAAACACTGAAGCTTTCTTT
V gene: TRBV6-5; clone size: NA; D gene: NA; J gene: TRBJ2-7; CDR3 protein: CASSYAREAYEQYF; CDR3 DNA: TGTGCCAGCAGTTACGCCAGGGAGGCCTACGAGCAGTACTTC
V gene: TRBV6-5; clone size: NA; D gene: TRBD1; J gene: TRBJ2-7; CDR3 protein: CASRTGGNYEQYF; CDR3 DNA: TGTGCCAGCAGGACAGGGGGCAACTACGAGCAGTACTTC
V gene: TRBV6-5; clone size: NA; D gene: TRBD2; J gene: TRBJ2-1; CDR3 protein: CASRRASGVNEQFF; CDR3 DNA: TGTGCCAGCAGAAGGGCTAGCGGGGTCAATGAGCAGTTCTTC
V gene: TRBV7-7; clone size: NA; D gene: TRBD1; J gene: TRBJ2-5; CDR3 protein: CASSPPGQKETQYF; CDR3 DNA: TGTGCTAGCAGCCCCCCGGGACAGAAAGAGACCCAGTACTTC
V gene: TRBV7-9; clone size: NA; D gene: NA; J gene: TRBJ1-5; CDR3 protein: CASSLGGTAQPQHF; CDR3 DNA: TGTGCCAGCAGCTTAGGCGGCACTGCTCAGCCCCAGCATTTT
V gene: TRBV2; clone size: NA; D gene: NA; J gene: TRBJ2-3; CDR3 protein: CASNGELGVDTQYF; CDR3 DNA: TGTGCCAGCAACGGGGAGCTAGGAGTGGATACGCAGTATTTT
V gene: TRBV7-9; clone size: NA; D gene: NA; J gene: TRBJ1-1; CDR3 protein: CASSFERDTEAFF; CDR3 DNA: TGTGCCAGCAGCTTTGAGAGGGACACTGAAGCTTTCTTT
V gene: TRBV2; clone size: few; D gene: TRBD2; J gene: TRBJ2-5; CDR3 protein: CASIRASGGGDF; CDR3 DNA: TGTGCCAGCATCAGGGCTAGCGGGGGGGGAGACTTC
V gene: TRBV2; clone size: NA; D gene: TRBD2; J gene: TRBJ2-7; CDR3 protein: CASWAGVAYEQYF; CDR3 DNA: TGTGCCAGCTGGGCGGGAGTAGCCTACGAGCAGTACTTC
V gene: TRBV29-1; clone size: NA; D gene: NA; J gene: TRBJ2-3; CDR3 protein: CSVEAFTNTDTQYF; CDR3 DNA: TGCAGCGTTGAGGCCTTCACCAACACAGATACGCAGTATTTT
V gene: TRBV25-1; clone size: few; D gene: TRBD2; J gene: TRBJ2-3; CDR3 protein: CASSGSTLAGVTDTQYF; CDR3 DNA: TGTGCCAGCAGTGGGAGTACTCTAGCGGGAGTGACAGATACGCAGTATTTT
V gene: TRBV28; clone size: NA; D gene: TRBD1; J gene: TRBJ1-3; CDR3 protein: CASRKSRQGTAIYF; CDR3 DNA: TGTGCCAGCCGAAAATCCCGACAGGGGACGGCCATATATTTT
V gene: TRBV30; clone size: NA; D gene: TRBD2; J gene: TRBJ2-2; CDR3 protein: CAWRAPGTSGTGELFF; CDR3 DNA: TGTGCCTGGAGGGCCCCTGGGACTAGCGGGACCGGGGAGCTGTTTTTT
V gene: TRBV5-6; clone size: NA; D gene: NA; J gene: TRBJ1-3; CDR3 protein: CASSLIQALSGNTIYF; CDR3 DNA: TGTGCCAGCAGCTTGATACAGGCACTCTCTGGAAACACCATATATTTT
V gene: TRBV27; clone size: NA; D gene: NA; J gene: TRBJ2-7; CDR3 protein: CASSLRGAQNYEQYF; CDR3 DNA: TGTGCCAGCAGTTTACGGGGGGCGCAGAACTACGAGCAGTACTTC
V gene: TRBV6-1; clone size: NA; D gene: NA; J gene: TRBJ1-2; CDR3 protein: CASSEQGSRGYTF; CDR3 DNA: TGTGCCAGCAGTGAACAGGGATCTCGGGGCTACACCTTC
V gene: TRBV10-3; clone size: NA; D gene: TRBD2; J gene: TRBJ2-7; CDR3 protein: CAISDTRAGGGYEQYF; CDR3 DNA: TGTGCCATCAGTGATACTCGGGCGGGAGGAGGCTACGAGCAGTACTTC